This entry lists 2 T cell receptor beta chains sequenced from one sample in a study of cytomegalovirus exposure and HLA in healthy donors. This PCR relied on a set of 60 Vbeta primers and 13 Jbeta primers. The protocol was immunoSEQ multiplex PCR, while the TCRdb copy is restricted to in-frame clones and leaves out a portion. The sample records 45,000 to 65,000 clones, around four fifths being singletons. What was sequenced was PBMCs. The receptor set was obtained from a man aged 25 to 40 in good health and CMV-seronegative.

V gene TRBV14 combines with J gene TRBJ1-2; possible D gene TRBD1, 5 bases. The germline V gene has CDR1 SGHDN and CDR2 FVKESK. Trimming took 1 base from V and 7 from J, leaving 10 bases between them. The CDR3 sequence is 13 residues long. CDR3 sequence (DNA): TGTGCCAGCAGCCAAGTTTTGGGGGGTGGCTACACCTTC. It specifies CASSQVLGGGYTF.

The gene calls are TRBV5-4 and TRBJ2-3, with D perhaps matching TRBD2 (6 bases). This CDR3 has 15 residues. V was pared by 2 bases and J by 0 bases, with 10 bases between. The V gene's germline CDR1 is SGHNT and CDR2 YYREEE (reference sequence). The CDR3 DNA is TGTGCCAGCAGCTTAGGAGGGGTTAGCACAGATACGCAGTATTTT. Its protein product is CASSLGGVSTDTQYF.